These 26 T cell receptor beta chains were all obtained from the same sample, sequenced in a study of blood T cell repertoires in COVID-19. The assay was immunoSEQ multiplex PCR, and TCRdb's table has in-frame clones only and misses some. The sample lists under 200,000 clones; approximately 81% were seen once. Material for sequencing was peripheral blood. These receptors came from a woman between 70 and 85 years old with COVID-19, enrolled during active disease.

The CDR3 sequence is CASSLSAPGQKRDEQYF. CDR3 bases: TGTGCCAGCAGCTTATCAGCACCGGGACAGAAACGGGACGAGCAGTACTTC. J is TRBJ2-7 and V is TRBV7-6; 7 bases line up with TRBD1. Germline-derived CDR1 and CDR2 are SGHVS and FNYEAQ. This CDR3 spans 17 amino acids. The V and J ends lost 2 bases and 5 bases, in that order; junction bases with no gene match: 15.

The chain links TRBV10-1 to TRBJ1-6, with 7 nucleotides matching TRBD1. Germline lookup yields CDR1 WNHNN and CDR2 SYGVQD (reference sequence). This CDR3 comprises 16 residues. Trimming cost V 7 bases and J 7 bases; bases outside gene matches: 13. CDR3 bases: TGCGCCAGCACCTATCAGGGCCAGGGGGACAATTCACCCCTCCACTTT. Protein sequence: CASTYQGQGDNSPLHF.

The rearrangement uses TRBV30 and TRBJ1-1; D is unresolved. V shed 1 base and J shed 7 bases, with 7 bases lying between them. Germline assignment: CDR1 GTSNPN and CDR2 SVGIG (reference sequence). The CDR3 totals 11 residues. The CDR3 here is CAWSALDEAFF. CDR3 bases: TGTGCCTGGAGTGCTCTAGATGAAGCTTTCTTT.

This chain connects TRBV28 to TRBJ2-5; no reliable D call. Germline CDR1 MDHEN, CDR2 SYDVKM. The CDR3 has 13 amino acids. V shed 1 base and J shed 5 bases, with 8 bases lying between them. CDR3 loop: CASSLLTPETQYF. In DNA, the CDR3 is TGTGCCAGCAGTTTATTGACACCGGAGACCCAGTACTTC.

This clone is a singleton in its sample. This chain uses TRBV10-3 with TRBJ2-2, with D possibly matching TRBD1 (5 bases). V lost 7 bases, J lost 4 bases, and 10 bases lay in between. The CDR3 loop spans 13 amino acids. Germline V gives CDR1 ENHRY, CDR2 SYGVKD. Here the CDR3 DNA reads TGTGCCATCACACCCAGGGCCACCGGGGAGCTGTTTTTT. This encodes CAITPRATGELFF.

This chain joins TRBV30 and TRBJ2-1; perhaps TRBD2 as D (5 bases). The CDR3 is made up of 14 amino acids. V was shortened by 2 bases and J by 9 bases, with 17 bases between the two germline ends. The germline V gene has CDR1 GTSNPN and CDR2 SVGIG (reference sequence). The CDR3: CAWSRLAIGAEQFF. CDR3 in DNA: TGTGCCTGGAGTAGGCTAGCTATAGGTGCTGAGCAGTTCTTC.

CDR3 in amino acids: CASSPRGAPDTF. CDR3 nucleotide sequence: TGTGCCAGCAGTCCACGCGGGGCGCCCGACACCTTC. This chain connects TRBV2 to TRBJ1-2; possibly TRBD1 for D (5 bases). In germline, CDR1 is SNHLY, CDR2 FYNNEI. The V end lost 5 bases, the J end lost 12 bases, and 16 bases lay between the germline ends. The CDR3 totals 12 residues.

J is TRBJ2-1 and V is TRBV19; 12 bases are a match to TRBD2. The CDR3 runs 13 residues. Germline trimming cut 9 bases from V and 8 bases from J; bases unmatched to any gene: 5. Germline assignment: CDR1 LNHDA and CDR2 SQIVND (reference sequence). The CDR3 here is CASRLAGDDEQFF. The CDR3 DNA reads TGTGCCAGCAGACTAGCGGGGGACGATGAGCAGTTCTTC. Full variable domain (rest looked up from reference TRBV19 and TRBJ2-1): DGGITQSPKYLFRKEGQNVTLSCEQNLNHDAMYWYRQDPGQGLRLIYYSQIVNDFQKGDIAEGYSVSREKKESFPLTVTSAQKNPTAFYLCASRLAGDDEQFFGPGTRLTVL.

Concerning this clone itself: The sample contains more than one DNA sequence encoding this CDR3. The chain uses TRBV19 and TRBJ2-7; maybe TRBD2 (6 bases). CDR3 length: 13 amino acids. Germline V gives CDR1 LNHDA, CDR2 SQIVND (reference sequence). Between the trimmed V and J ends, which lost 3 bases and 7 bases, there was a span of 13 bases. The CDR3 region has the DNA TGTGCCAGTAGTATGGGACTGGCGGGGGAGCAGTACTTC. Amino acid sequence: CASSMGLAGEQYF.

This CDR3 is CASRQDRGDKPQHF. In nucleotides, the CDR3 is TGTGCCAGCAGACAAGACAGGGGCGACAAGCCCCAGCATTTT. V is TRBV6-6 and J is TRBJ1-5; 8 nucleotides match TRBD1. Germline V gene data show CDR1 as MNHNY and CDR2 as SVGAGI (reference sequence). The CDR3 runs 14 residues. V dropped 6 bases and J dropped 8; count of bases not matched to a gene: 9.

The chain combines TRBV21-1 with TRBJ2-7; no check of the table's D call, TRBD2, against the DNA was made. TRBV21-1 is an annotated pseudogene. This CDR3 is built from 12 residues. The CDR3 loop reads CASSIGSYEQYV. For the CDR3, the DNA is TGTGCCAGCAGCATCGGGTCCTACGAGCAGTACGTC.

The chain recombines TRBV30 with TRBJ2-4; a possible D gene is TRBD1 (6 bases). Trimming removed 0 bases from V and 8 bases from J, with 11 bases in between. This CDR3 is 13 amino acids long. Germline V gene data show CDR1 as GTSNPN and CDR2 as SVGIG (reference sequence). CDR3 DNA sequence: TGTGCCTGGAGTGTCCGGGACATCTACATTCAGTACTTC. This encodes CAWSVRDIYIQYF.

The V and J genes are TRBV18 and TRBJ1-3, with TRBD1 matching 7 bases. Germline lookup yields CDR1 KGHSH and CDR2 LQKENI. Germline trimming cut 6 bases from V and 4 bases from J; bases unmatched to any gene: 12. This CDR3 is built from 16 residues. CDR3 loop: CASSPATGDYGNTIYF. In DNA, the CDR3 is TGTGCCAGCTCGCCGGCCACAGGGGATTACGGAAACACCATATATTTT. Full variable domain (outside the CDR3, taken from reference TRBV18 and TRBJ1-3): NAGVMQNPRHLVRRRGQEARLRCSPMKGHSHVYWYRQLPEEGLKFMVYLQKENIIDESGMPKERFSAEFPKEGPSILRIQQVVRGDSAAYFCASSPATGDYGNTIYFGEGSWLTVV.

J is TRBJ1-5 and V is TRBV19; D gene ambiguous. V lost 3 bases to trimming and J lost 4 bases, with 10 bases between them. CDR3 length equals 14 residues. Germline V gene sequence: CDR1 LNHDA, CDR2 SQIVND (reference sequence). The CDR3 coding sequence is TGTGCCAGTAGTATGATTCGGGGAAATCAGCCCCAGCATTTT. Encoded protein: CASSMIRGNQPQHF.

Details on this clone: This may stem from a read error, because a much larger clone lies one nucleotide away. V and J are TRBV28 and TRBJ1-5, with 7 bases fitting TRBD1. The trim removed 5 bases at V and 4 bases at J, leaving 5 bases unmatched. The V gene's germline CDR1 is MDHEN and CDR2 SYDVKM. CDR3 size: 14 residues. The CDR3: CASSRQGWNQPQHF. The CDR3 DNA follows: TGTGCCAGCAGTCGACAGGGATGGAATCAGCCCCAGCATTTT.

The chain uses TRBV19 and TRBJ2-5; TRBD1 might be the D (6 bases). Trimming took 5 bases from V and 5 from J, leaving 15 bases between them. CDR1 and CDR2 from the germline V gene are LNHDA and SQIVND (reference sequence). The CDR3 is made up of 14 amino acids. CDR3 sequence: CASSATGLEETQYF. The CDR3 DNA is TGTGCCAGTAGTGCCACAGGGTTGGAGGAGACCCAGTACTTC.

The J gene is TRBJ1-3, the V gene TRBV4-1, with D perhaps matching TRBD1 (5 bases). V was pared by 8 bases and J by 4 bases, with 21 bases between. CDR3 length: 16 amino acids. Germline V lookup: CDR1 MGHRA, CDR2 YSYEKL. This CDR3 reads CASQRNGQGAGNTIYF. The CDR3 DNA follows: TGCGCCAGCCAAAGGAATGGGCAGGGTGCCGGAAACACCATATATTTT.

The V and J genes are TRBV18 and TRBJ2-7, with 8 bases fitting TRBD1. The germline V gene encodes CDR1 KGHSH and CDR2 LQKENI. The CDR3 totals 15 residues. Trimming cost V 3 bases and J 4 bases; bases outside gene matches: 8. CDR3 region: CASSPKGRGQYEQYF. The CDR3 region has the DNA TGTGCCAGCTCACCCAAGGGCAGGGGGCAGTACGAGCAGTACTTC.

This chain connects TRBV6-5 to TRBJ1-2, with TRBD1 matching over 8 bases. V lost 5 bases, J lost 8 bases, and 10 bases stayed unmatched. Germline V CDR1 and CDR2: MNHEY, SVGAGI. CDR3 length equals 14 residues. The CDR3 protein is CASSRTGKSYGYTF. CDR3 nucleotide sequence: TGTGCCAGCAGTCGGACAGGGAAGAGTTACGGCTACACCTTC.

The chain combines TRBV28 with TRBJ1-1; tentative D call: TRBD1 (5 bases). The germline V gene has CDR1 MDHEN and CDR2 SYDVKM. CDR3 length equals 12 residues. V dropped 4 bases and J dropped 10 bases, with 13 bases sitting between them. The CDR3: CASSSDRKSAFF. Here the CDR3 DNA reads TGTGCCAGCAGTTCCGACAGAAAGTCAGCTTTCTTT.

V gene TRBV10-2 combines with J gene TRBJ1-1; D may be TRBD1 (6 bases). V lost 2 bases, J lost 2 bases, and 12 bases lay in between. Germline CDR1 reads WSHSY; CDR2 reads SAAADI. The CDR3 loop spans 15 amino acids. The CDR3 region is CASSETQGQNTEAFF. DNA of the CDR3: TGCGCCAGCAGTGAGACCCAGGGACAAAACACTGAAGCTTTCTTT.

The chain carries TRBV19 and TRBJ1-4, with 10 bases identical to TRBD1. The CDR3 length is 18 residues. J gave up 2 bases and V 5 bases, and 11 bases lay outside the gene matches. Looked up from germline, CDR1 is LNHDA and CDR2 is SQIVND (reference sequence). The CDR3 DNA is TGTGCCAGTAGTCCCCCGGGACAGGGGTCCTTTACTAATGAAAAACTGTTTTTT. This sequence encodes CASSPPGQGSFTNEKLFF.

V and J are TRBV30 and TRBJ1-2; weak D call: TRBD1 (5 bases). Germline loops: CDR1 GTSNPN, CDR2 SVGIG (reference sequence). Trimming left V 0 bases short and J 0 bases short, with 8 bases between. The CDR3 covers 14 residues. The CDR3 region has the DNA TGTGCCTGGAGTGTACAGGCGGCTAACTATGGCTACACCTTC. Translating it yields CAWSVQAANYGYTF.

This chain uses TRBV2 with TRBJ2-7, with TRBD2 identical over 15 bases. From germline, CDR1 is SNHLY and CDR2 FYNNEI. Unmatched junction bases numbered 5, after V lost 4 bases and J lost 4 bases. This CDR3 region has 16 residues. In nucleotides, the CDR3 is TGTGCCAGCAGTGGGACTAGCGGGAGGGCCCAGTACGAGCAGTACTTC. It translates to CASSGTSGRAQYEQYF.

This clone has just one count. The gene calls are TRBV29-1 and TRBJ1-1, with D hard to call. This CDR3 spans 11 amino acids. The V gene's germline CDR1 is SQVTM and CDR2 ANQGSEA. V dropped 3 bases and J dropped 8 bases, with 10 bases sitting between them. The CDR3 loop is CSVEGAREAFF. CDR3 nucleotide sequence: TGCAGCGTTGAGGGCGCAAGGGAAGCTTTCTTT.

The chain uses TRBV28 and TRBJ1-4; TRBD1 is a possible D gene (6 bases). CDR3 length: 12 amino acids. Germline CDR1 MDHEN, CDR2 SYDVKM. Trimming stripped 7 bases from V and 11 bases from J, with 14 bases between. CDR3 region: CASTDRLRKLFF. In DNA, the CDR3 is TGTGCCAGCACTGACAGGCTCAGGAAACTGTTTTTT.